Below, one TCR beta chain is given with its context. Its antigen is not known. TCRdb used MiXCR to reprocess the 5' RACE reads, holding one entry per CDR3 protein. This table holds hundreds of thousands of distinct CDR3 sequences, 20% to 25% found once. The data originate from a study of T-cell memory formation after mild COVID-19. Study information: TCR clusters were largely donor specific. Regarding the study as a whole: Some clones that responded were present in memory (sampled pre-infection), which suggests cross-reactive memory joined.

The sequencing sample was made of PBMCs or a T cell subset sorted from them (not recorded which). The TCR was taken from an adult woman who had mild COVID-19 (a few samples of this study predate the infection). Cell type and time point are not known.

The chain's CDR3 is CASSVGTIAGARETQYF. The DNA of the CDR3 is TGTGCCAGCAGCGTAGGTACTATAGCGGGAGCCCGGGAGACCCAGTACTTC. The V call is TRBV9, the J call TRBJ2-5; 9 bases agree with TRBD2. Losses at the gene ends were 0 bases for V and 5 bases for J; bases not matched to a gene: 11. The CDR3 is 17 amino acids. Germline loops: CDR1 SGDLS, CDR2 YYNGEE.